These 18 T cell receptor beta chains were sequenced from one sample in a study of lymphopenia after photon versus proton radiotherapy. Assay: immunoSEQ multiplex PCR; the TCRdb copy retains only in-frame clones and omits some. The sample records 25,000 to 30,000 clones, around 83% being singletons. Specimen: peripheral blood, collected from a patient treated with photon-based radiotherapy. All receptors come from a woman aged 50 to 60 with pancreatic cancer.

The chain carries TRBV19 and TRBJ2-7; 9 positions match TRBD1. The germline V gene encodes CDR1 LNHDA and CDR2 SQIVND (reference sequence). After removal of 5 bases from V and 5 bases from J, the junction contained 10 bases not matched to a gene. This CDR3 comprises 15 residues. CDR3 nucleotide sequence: TGTGCCAGTAGTGGGATCGGGACAGGGTACAACGAGCAGTACTTC. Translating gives CASSGIGTGYNEQYF.

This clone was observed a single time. CDR3 in DNA: TGTGCCAGCAGTCGTGACAGGCCGGGCGAGCAGTACTTC. It codes for CASSRDRPGEQYF. V is TRBV7-2 and J is TRBJ2-7; the D gene is possibly TRBD1 (6 bases). CDR3 length equals 13 residues. V was cut by 6 bases and J by 6 bases, with 15 bases left in between. Germline V gene lookup returns CDR1 SGHTA and CDR2 FQGNSA.

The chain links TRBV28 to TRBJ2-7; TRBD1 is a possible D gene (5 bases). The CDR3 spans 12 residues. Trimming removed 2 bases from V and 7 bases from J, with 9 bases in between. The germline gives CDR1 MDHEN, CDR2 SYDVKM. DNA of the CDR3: TGTGCCAGCAGTTTAGGTAGGGGTGAGCAGTACTTC. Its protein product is CASSLGRGEQYF.

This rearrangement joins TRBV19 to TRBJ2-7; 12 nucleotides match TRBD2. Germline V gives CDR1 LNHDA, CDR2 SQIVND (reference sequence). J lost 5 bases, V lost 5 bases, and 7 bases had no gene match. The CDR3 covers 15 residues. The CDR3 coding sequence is TGTGCCAGTAGTTCGACTAGCGGGAGTTTTGACGAGCAGTACTTC. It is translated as CASSSTSGSFDEQYF.

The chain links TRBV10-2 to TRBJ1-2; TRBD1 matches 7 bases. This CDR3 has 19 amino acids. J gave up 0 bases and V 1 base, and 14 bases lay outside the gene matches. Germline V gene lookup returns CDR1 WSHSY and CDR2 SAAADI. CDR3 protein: CASSELTVLQGLANYGYTF. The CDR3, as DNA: TGCGCCAGCAGTGAGTTAACGGTCTTACAGGGGTTAGCTAACTATGGCTACACCTTC.

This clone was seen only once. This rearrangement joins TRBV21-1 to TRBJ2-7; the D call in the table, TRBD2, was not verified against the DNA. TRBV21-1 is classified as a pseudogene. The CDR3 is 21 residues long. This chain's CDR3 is CASFLCSGSHPRQNGAYEQYF. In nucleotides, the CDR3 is TGTGCCAGCTTCCTGTGTAGCGGGTCCCACCCTCGGCAGAATGGAGCCTACGAGCAGTACTTC.

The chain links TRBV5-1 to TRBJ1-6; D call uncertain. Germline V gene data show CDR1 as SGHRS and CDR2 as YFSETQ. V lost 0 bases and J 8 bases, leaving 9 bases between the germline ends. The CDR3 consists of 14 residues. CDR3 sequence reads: CASSLELEDSPLHF. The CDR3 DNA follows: TGCGCCAGCAGCTTGGAGTTGGAAGATTCACCCCTCCACTTT.

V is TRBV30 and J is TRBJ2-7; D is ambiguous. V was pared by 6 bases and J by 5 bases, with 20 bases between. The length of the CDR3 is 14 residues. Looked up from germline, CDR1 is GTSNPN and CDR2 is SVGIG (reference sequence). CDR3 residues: CACVPSVASNEQYF. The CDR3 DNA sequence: TGTGCCTGCGTACCCTCCGTAGCATCCAACGAGCAGTACTTC.

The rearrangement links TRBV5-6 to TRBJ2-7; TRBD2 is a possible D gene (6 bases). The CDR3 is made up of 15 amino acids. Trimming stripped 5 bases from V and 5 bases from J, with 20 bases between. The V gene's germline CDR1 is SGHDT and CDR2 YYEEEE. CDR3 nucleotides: TGTGCCAGCAGGGGGGGACCGACTTCGGCCCACGAGCAGTACTTC. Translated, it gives CASRGGPTSAHEQYF. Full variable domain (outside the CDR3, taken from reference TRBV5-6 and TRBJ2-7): DAGVTQSPTHLIKTRGQQVTLRCSPKSGHDTVSWYQQALGQGPQFIFQYYEEEERQRGNFPDRFSGHQFPNYSSELNVNALLLGDSALYLCASRGGPTSAHEQYFGPGTRLTVT.

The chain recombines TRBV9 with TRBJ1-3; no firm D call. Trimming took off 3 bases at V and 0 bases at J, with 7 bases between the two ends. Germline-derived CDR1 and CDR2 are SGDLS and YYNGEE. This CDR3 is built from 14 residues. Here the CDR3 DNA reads TGTGCCAGCAGCGATCCGAGCTCTGGAAACACCATATATTTT. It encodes CASSDPSSGNTIYF.

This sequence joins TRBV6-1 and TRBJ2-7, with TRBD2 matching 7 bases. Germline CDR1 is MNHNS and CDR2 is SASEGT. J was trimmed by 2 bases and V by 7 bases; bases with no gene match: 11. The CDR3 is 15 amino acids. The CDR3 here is CASIKGSGPPYEQYF. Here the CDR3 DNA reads TGTGCCAGCATCAAGGGTAGCGGGCCACCCTACGAGCAGTACTTC.

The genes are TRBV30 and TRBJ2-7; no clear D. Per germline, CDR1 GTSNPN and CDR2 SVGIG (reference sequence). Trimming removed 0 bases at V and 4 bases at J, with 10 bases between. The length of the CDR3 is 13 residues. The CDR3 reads CAWSVPNTYEQYF. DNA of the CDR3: TGTGCCTGGAGTGTACCCAATACTTACGAGCAGTACTTC.

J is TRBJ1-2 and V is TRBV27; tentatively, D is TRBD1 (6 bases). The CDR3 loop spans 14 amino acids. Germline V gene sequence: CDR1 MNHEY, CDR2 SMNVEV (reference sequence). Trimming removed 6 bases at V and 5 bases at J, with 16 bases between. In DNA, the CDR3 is TGTGCCAGCAGCACCGAGGGGGGAAGGTATGGCTACACCTTC. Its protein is CASSTEGGRYGYTF.

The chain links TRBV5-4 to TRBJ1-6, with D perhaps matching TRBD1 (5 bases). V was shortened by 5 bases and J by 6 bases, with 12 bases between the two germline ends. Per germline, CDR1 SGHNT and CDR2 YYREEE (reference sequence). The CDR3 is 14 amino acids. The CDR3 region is CASRQDSPNSPLHF. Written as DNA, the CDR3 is TGTGCCAGCAGACAGGACTCTCCTAATTCACCCCTCCACTTT.

In DNA, the CDR3 is TGTGCCAGCAGCCTACGAGCGGTCAGGGCCAGCGATACGCAGTATTTT. This translates into CASSLRAVRASDTQYF. V gene TRBV7-8 combines with J gene TRBJ2-3; possibly TRBD1 or TRBD2 for D (5 bases each). Deletions cut 5 bases from V and 6 bases from J, with 21 bases between. Germline CDR1 is SGHVS and CDR2 is FQNEAQ. The CDR3 runs to 16 residues.

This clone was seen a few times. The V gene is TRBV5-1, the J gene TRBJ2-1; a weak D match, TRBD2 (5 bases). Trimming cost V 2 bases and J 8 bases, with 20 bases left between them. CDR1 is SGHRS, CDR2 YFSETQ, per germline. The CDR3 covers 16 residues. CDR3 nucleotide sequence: TGCGCCAGCAGCTTCGGACTGCCAGGTCTATTTCATGAGCAGTTCTTC. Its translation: CASSFGLPGLFHEQFF.

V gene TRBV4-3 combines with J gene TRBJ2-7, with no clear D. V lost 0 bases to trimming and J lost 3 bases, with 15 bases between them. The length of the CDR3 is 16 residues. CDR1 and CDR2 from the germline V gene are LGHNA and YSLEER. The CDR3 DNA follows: TGCGCCAGCAGCCAAGATTCCGGTTTTAGCCTCTACGAGCAGTACTTC. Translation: CASSQDSGFSLYEQYF.

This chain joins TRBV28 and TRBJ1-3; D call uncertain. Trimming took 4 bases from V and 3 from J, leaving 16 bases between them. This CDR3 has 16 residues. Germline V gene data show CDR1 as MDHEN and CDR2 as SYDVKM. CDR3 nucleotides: TGTGCCAGCAGTTCCACCCCCAACATGGGTGGAAACACCATATATTTT. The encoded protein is CASSSTPNMGGNTIYF.